These 10 T cell receptor beta chains share one sample of origin, sequenced in a study of blood T cell repertoires in COVID-19. The repertoire was sequenced with immunoSEQ multiplex PCR; TCRdb's copy has only in-frame clones and lacks some. The data contain 200,000 to 250,000 clones, less than 85% of them singletons. The specimen sequenced was peripheral blood. These receptors were collected from an elderly woman with acute or convalescent COVID-19.

The genes are TRBV9 and TRBJ2-1; D is unresolved. The V gene's germline CDR1 is SGDLS and CDR2 YYNGEE. CDR3 length: 16 residues. V lost 0 bases to trimming and J lost 0 bases, with 10 bases between them. Written as DNA, the CDR3 is TGTGCCAGCAGCGTAGGATACTCGAGCTCCTACAATGAGCAGTTCTTC. Its protein product is CASSVGYSSSYNEQFF.

This rearrangement joins TRBV6-5 to TRBJ1-2; D gene uncertain. Trimming cost V 6 bases and J 0 bases, with 14 bases left between them. The CDR3 has 15 residues. Germline V CDR1 and CDR2: MNHEY, SVGAGI. DNA of the CDR3: TGTGCCAGCAGCCCGTCCGCGGGAGCTAACTATGGCTACACCTTC. Residues: CASSPSAGANYGYTF.

The V gene is TRBV5-4, the J gene TRBJ1-2; 7 bases line up with TRBD1. Germline V gene sequence: CDR1 SGHNT, CDR2 YYREEE (reference sequence). The CDR3 has 14 amino acids. V trimming: 3 bases; J trimming: 1 base; junction bases outside the gene matches: 3. The CDR3 loop is CASSSGQSNYGYTF. In DNA, the CDR3 is TGTGCCAGCAGCTCGGGACAGAGTAACTATGGCTACACCTTC.

This CDR3 reads CASSLTGQANYGYTF. The CDR3 DNA sequence: TGTGCCAGCAGTTTAACGGGACAGGCAAACTATGGCTACACCTTC. V and J are TRBV27 and TRBJ1-2; 8 bases agree with TRBD1. The V and J ends lost 2 bases and 2 bases, in that order; junction bases with no gene match: 4. Germline CDR1 reads MNHEY; CDR2 reads SMNVEV (reference sequence). CDR3 length: 15 residues.

V and J are TRBV29-1 and TRBJ1-1, with 10 bases aligning to TRBD1. Trimming cost V 7 bases and J 1 base; bases outside gene matches: 6. Germline loops: CDR1 SQVTM, CDR2 ANQGSEA. This CDR3 contains 14 residues. The CDR3 region is CSARGTGENTEAFF. The CDR3 DNA sequence: TGCAGCGCTAGGGGGACAGGGGAGAACACTGAAGCTTTCTTT. Supplemented by reference TRBV29-1 and TRBJ1-1, the full variable domain reads SAVISQKPSRDICQRGTSLTIQCQVDSQVTMMFWYRQQPGQSLTLIATANQGSEATYESGFVIDKFPISRPNLTFSTLTVSNMSPEDSSIYLCSARGTGENTEAFFGQGTRLTVV.

V usage is TRBV4-1 and J usage is TRBJ2-7; tentative D call: TRBD2 (7 bases). The CDR3 runs 14 residues. Germline V CDR1 and CDR2: MGHRA, YSYEKL. V lost 4 bases and J lost 3, with 13 bases in between. The CDR3, as DNA: TGCGCCAGCAGCCCTCGGGGAGGGGGCTACGAGCAGTACTTC. Amino acids: CASSPRGGGYEQYF.

This clone has only a few counts. This rearrangement joins TRBV2 to TRBJ1-4; 8 bases map to TRBD1. Germline CDR1 SNHLY, CDR2 FYNNEI. The CDR3 spans 12 residues. V dropped 6 bases and J dropped 14; count of bases not matched to a gene: 8. The CDR3 sequence: CASRGTGFILFF. CDR3 nucleotides: TGTGCCAGCAGGGGGACAGGCTTTATTCTGTTTTTT.

The chain is built from TRBV3-1 (or the pseudogene TRBV3-2) and TRBJ1-1; 9 bases align to TRBD1. The V and J ends lost 1 base and 6 bases, in that order; junction bases with no gene match: 9. There are 16 residues in the CDR3. Germline CDR1 LGHDT, CDR2 YNNKEL (reference sequence). The CDR3 reads CASSQVSGTGLSEAFF. CDR3 nucleotide sequence: TGTGCCAGCAGCCAAGTCTCCGGGACAGGGTTGTCTGAAGCTTTCTTT.

This chain links TRBV11-1 with TRBJ2-3; 9 bases are shared with TRBD2. The CDR3 consists of 15 residues. Germline CDR1 SGHAT, CDR2 FQDESV (reference sequence). V lost 0 bases, J lost 6 bases, and 4 bases stayed unmatched. CDR3 protein: CASSLAGLAGDTQYF. CDR3 nucleotides: TGTGCCAGCAGCTTAGCTGGTCTAGCGGGGGATACGCAGTATTTT.

As DNA, the CDR3 is TGCGCCAGCAGCTCCTCAGGTCATTCTAATGAAAAACTGTTTTTT. This encodes CASSSSGHSNEKLFF. The V call is TRBV5-1, the J call TRBJ1-4; D not resolved. CDR1 and CDR2 from the germline V gene are SGHRS and YFSETQ. V gave up 3 bases and J gave up 3 bases, with 12 bases separating them. The CDR3 covers 15 residues.